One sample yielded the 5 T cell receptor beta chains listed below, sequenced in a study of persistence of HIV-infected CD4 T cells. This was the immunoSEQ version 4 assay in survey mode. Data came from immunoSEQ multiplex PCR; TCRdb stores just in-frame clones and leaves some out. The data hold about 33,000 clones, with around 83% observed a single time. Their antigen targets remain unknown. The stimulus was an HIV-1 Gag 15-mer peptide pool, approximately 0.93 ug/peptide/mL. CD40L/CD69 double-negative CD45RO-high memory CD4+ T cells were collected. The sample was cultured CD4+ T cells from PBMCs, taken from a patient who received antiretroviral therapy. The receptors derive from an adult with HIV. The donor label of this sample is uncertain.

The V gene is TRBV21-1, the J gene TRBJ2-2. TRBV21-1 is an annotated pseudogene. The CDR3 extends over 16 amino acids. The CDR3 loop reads CASSKTRGRGTGELFF. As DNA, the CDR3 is TGTGCCAGCAGCAAAACGAGGGGTAGAGGGACCGGGGAGCTGTTTTTT.

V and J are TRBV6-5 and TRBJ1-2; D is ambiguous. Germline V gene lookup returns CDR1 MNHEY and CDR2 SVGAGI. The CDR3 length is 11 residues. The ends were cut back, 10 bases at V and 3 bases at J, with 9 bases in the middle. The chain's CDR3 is CATRLDYGYTF. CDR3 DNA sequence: TGTGCCACCAGGCTGGACTATGGCTACACCTTC.

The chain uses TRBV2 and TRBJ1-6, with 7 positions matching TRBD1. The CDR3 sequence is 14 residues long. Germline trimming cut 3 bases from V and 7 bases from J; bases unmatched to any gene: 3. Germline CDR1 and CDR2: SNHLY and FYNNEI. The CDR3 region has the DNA TGTGCCAGCAGTGAGAGGGGGCGGAATTCACCCCTCCACTTT. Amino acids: CASSERGRNSPLHF.

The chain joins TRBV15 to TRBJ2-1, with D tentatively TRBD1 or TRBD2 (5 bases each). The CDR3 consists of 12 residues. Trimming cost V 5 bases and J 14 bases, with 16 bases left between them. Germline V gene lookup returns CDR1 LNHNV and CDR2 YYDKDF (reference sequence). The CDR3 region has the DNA TGTGCCACCAGCGTGGGGACCCGCTCCGAGTTCTTC. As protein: CATSVGTRSEFF.

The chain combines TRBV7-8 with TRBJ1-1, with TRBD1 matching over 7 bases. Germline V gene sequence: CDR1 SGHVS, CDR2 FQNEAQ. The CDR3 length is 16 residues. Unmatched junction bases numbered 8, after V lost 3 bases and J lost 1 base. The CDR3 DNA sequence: TGTGCCAGCAGCTTTAGGGACAGTGGACCGAACACTGAAGCTTTCTTT. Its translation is CASSFRDSGPNTEAFF.